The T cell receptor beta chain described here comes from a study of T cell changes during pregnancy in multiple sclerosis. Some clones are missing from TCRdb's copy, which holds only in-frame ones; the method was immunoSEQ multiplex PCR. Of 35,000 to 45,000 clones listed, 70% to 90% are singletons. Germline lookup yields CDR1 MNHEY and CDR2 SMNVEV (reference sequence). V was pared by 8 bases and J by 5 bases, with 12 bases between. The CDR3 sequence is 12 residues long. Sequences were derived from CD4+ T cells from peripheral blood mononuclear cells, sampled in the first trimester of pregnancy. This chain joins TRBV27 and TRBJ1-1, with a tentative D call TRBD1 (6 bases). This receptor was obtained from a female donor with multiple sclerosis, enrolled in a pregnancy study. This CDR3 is CASYRGGTEAFF. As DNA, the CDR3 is TGTGCCAGCTATAGGGGGGGGACTGAAGCTTTCTTT.